The rows below give T cell receptor beta chains drawn from one sample of a study of lymphopenia after photon versus proton radiotherapy. The table came from immunoSEQ multiplex PCR; TCRdb's copy has only in-frame clones and leaves some out. The repertoire holds roughly 22,000 clones, with roughly 80% as singletons. Here the sequenced sample was peripheral blood, taken from a patient treated with proton-based radiotherapy. Every receptor here comes from an older woman with pancreatic cancer. CDR3s include the opening cysteine and the closing phenylalanine or tryptophan. A D gene is named only where the DNA matches it firmly. Part of the rows lack a size; the others show once, few, many or a class for expanded clones.

clone_size: NA
d_call: TRBD1
v_call: TRBV4-3
j_call: TRBJ1-3
cdr3_aa: CASSQSLLDRGGNTIYF
cdr3_nt: TGCGCCAGCAGCCAAAGCCTTCTGGACAGGGGTGGAAACACCATATATTTT

clone_size: large
d_call: NA
v_call: TRBV5-6
j_call: TRBJ1-5
cdr3_aa: CASSLGTAMSNQPQHF
cdr3_nt: TGTGCCAGCAGCTTGGGGACAGCTATGAGCAATCAGCCCCAGCATTTT

clone_size: NA
d_call: NA
v_call: TRBV5-1
j_call: TRBJ2-7
cdr3_aa: CASSPRGPAYEQYF
cdr3_nt: TGCGCCAGCAGCCCGCGGGGGCCCGCCTACGAGCAGTACTTC

clone_size: once
d_call: NA
v_call: TRBV7-2
j_call: TRBJ2-1
cdr3_aa: CASAPGISYNEQFF
cdr3_nt: TGTGCCAGCGCCCCCGGGATATCCTACAATGAGCAGTTCTTC

clone_size: NA
d_call: TRBD1
v_call: TRBV9
j_call: TRBJ2-1
cdr3_aa: CASSVDRGNEQFF
cdr3_nt: TGTGCCAGCAGCGTAGACAGGGGTAATGAGCAGTTCTTC

clone_size: once
d_call: TRBD2
v_call: TRBV28
j_call: TRBJ2-7
cdr3_aa: CAITSGRSYEQYF
cdr3_nt: TGTGCCATTACTAGCGGGAGGTCCTACGAGCAGTACTTC

clone_size: NA
d_call: TRBD1
v_call: TRBV5-4
j_call: TRBJ1-1
cdr3_aa: CASSLGTGGLNTEAFF
cdr3_nt: TGTGCCAGCAGCTTAGGGACAGGGGGCCTGAACACTGAAGCTTTCTTT

clone_size: NA
d_call: NA
v_call: TRBV28
j_call: TRBJ1-4
cdr3_aa: CASSLGGGVINEKLFF
cdr3_nt: TGTGCCAGCAGTTTAGGAGGGGGAGTCATTAATGAAAAACTGTTTTTT

clone_size: NA
d_call: NA
v_call: TRBV5-1
j_call: TRBJ2-2
cdr3_aa: CASSSVTQNTGELFF
cdr3_nt: TGCGCCAGCAGCTCTGTTACCCAGAACACCGGGGAGCTGTTTTTT

clone_size: NA
d_call: TRBD2
v_call: TRBV27
j_call: TRBJ2-1
cdr3_aa: CASSLRLAGGPTYNEQFF
cdr3_nt: TGTGCCAGCAGTTTAAGACTAGCGGGAGGCCCTACCTACAATGAGCAGTTCTTC

clone_size: NA
d_call: NA
v_call: TRBV7-9
j_call: TRBJ2-1
cdr3_aa: CASSPRTTYSSYNEQFF
cdr3_nt: TGTGCCAGCAGCCCTAGGACGACCTACAGCTCCTACAATGAGCAGTTCTTC

clone_size: NA
d_call: TRBD1
v_call: TRBV5-8
j_call: TRBJ1-3
cdr3_aa: CASSFLTGTGNTIYF
cdr3_nt: TGTGCCAGCAGCTTTCTGACAGGGACTGGAAACACCATATATTTT

clone_size: NA
d_call: NA
v_call: TRBV28
j_call: TRBJ1-5
cdr3_aa: CASSPTGRYQPQHF
cdr3_nt: TGTGCCAGCAGCCCCACAGGGCGCTATCAGCCCCAGCATTTT

clone_size: NA
d_call: TRBD1
v_call: TRBV7-2
j_call: TRBJ2-1
cdr3_aa: CASSLEGTVRRNEQFF
cdr3_nt: TGTGCCAGCAGCTTAGAGGGGACAGTGAGGAGGAATGAGCAGTTCTTC

clone_size: NA
d_call: NA
v_call: TRBV7-2
j_call: TRBJ2-7
cdr3_aa: CASSFLGSSYEQYF
cdr3_nt: TGTGCCAGCAGCTTCCTAGGGAGCTCCTACGAGCAGTACTTC

clone_size: NA
d_call: NA
v_call: TRBV6-1
j_call: TRBJ1-2
cdr3_aa: CASSVAQGHTF
cdr3_nt: TGTGCCAGCAGTGTTGCCCAGGGGCACACCTTC

clone_size: few
d_call: TRBD1
v_call: TRBV27
j_call: TRBJ1-2
cdr3_aa: CASGPGQAPSPINYGYTF
cdr3_nt: TGTGCCAGCGGACCTGGACAGGCACCTTCACCTATTAACTATGGCTACACCTTC

clone_size: NA
d_call: TRBD1
v_call: TRBV27
j_call: TRBJ1-1
cdr3_aa: CASRQTGWFTEAFF
cdr3_nt: TGTGCCAGCCGTCAGACAGGGTGGTTCACTGAAGCTTTCTTT

clone_size: NA
d_call: NA
v_call: TRBV14
j_call: TRBJ1-1
cdr3_aa: CASSQVSQATFF
cdr3_nt: TGTGCCAGCAGCCAAGTTAGTCAGGCGACTTTCTTT

clone_size: NA
d_call: TRBD2
v_call: TRBV2
j_call: TRBJ2-5
cdr3_aa: CASSDRAGGLLTQYF
cdr3_nt: TGTGCCAGCAGTGATCGAGCGGGAGGGCTTTTGACCCAGTACTTC

clone_size: once
d_call: NA
v_call: TRBV7-6
j_call: TRBJ2-1
cdr3_aa: CASSLAVDGYGEQFF
cdr3_nt: TGTGCCAGCAGCTTAGCCGTAGACGGCTATGGTGAGCAGTTCTTC

clone_size: NA
d_call: NA
v_call: TRBV23-1
j_call: TRBJ2-7
cdr3_aa: CASSHYRVEQYF
cdr3_nt: TGCGCCAGCAGTCATTACAGGGTTGAGCAGTACTTC

clone_size: few
d_call: NA
v_call: TRBV7-2
j_call: TRBJ1-6
cdr3_aa: CASSLSATGYNSPLHF
cdr3_nt: TGTGCCAGCAGCTTATCCGCAACAGGTTATAATTCACCCCTCCACTTT

clone_size: NA
d_call: TRBD2
v_call: TRBV5-4
j_call: TRBJ2-1
cdr3_aa: CASSTGTSGSYNEQFF
cdr3_nt: TGTGCCAGCAGCACCGGGACTAGCGGGAGCTACAATGAGCAGTTCTTC

clone_size: NA
d_call: NA
v_call: TRBV6-6
j_call: TRBJ1-2
cdr3_aa: CASSTDGDAYGYTF
cdr3_nt: TGTGCCAGCAGTACCGACGGAGACGCGTATGGCTACACCTTC

clone_size: NA
d_call: TRBD1
v_call: TRBV19
j_call: TRBJ1-5
cdr3_aa: CASSAGTGGNQPQHF
cdr3_nt: TGTGCCAGTAGTGCTGGGACAGGGGGCAATCAGCCCCAGCATTTT

clone_size: once
d_call: TRBD2
v_call: TRBV5-6
j_call: TRBJ2-2
cdr3_aa: CASSSPGGRAGTGELFF
cdr3_nt: TGTGCCAGCAGCTCCCCCGGGGGGAGGGCCGGCACCGGGGAGCTGTTTTTT

clone_size: few
d_call: TRBD1
v_call: TRBV11-2
j_call: TRBJ2-4
cdr3_aa: CASGEQGLAKNIQYF
cdr3_nt: TGTGCCAGCGGCGAACAGGGGCTAGCCAAAAACATTCAGTACTTC

clone_size: NA
d_call: NA
v_call: TRBV2
j_call: TRBJ2-3
cdr3_aa: CASSFSPDTQYF
cdr3_nt: TGTGCCAGCAGTTTTTCACCAGATACGCAGTATTTT

clone_size: NA
d_call: TRBD2
v_call: TRBV4-2
j_call: TRBJ2-3
cdr3_aa: CASSQESRGGRISTDTQYF
cdr3_nt: TGTGCCAGCAGCCAAGAATCCCGGGGCGGGAGGATAAGTACAGATACGCAGTATTTT

clone_size: once
d_call: NA
v_call: TRBV27
j_call: TRBJ2-6
cdr3_aa: CASSFVVGSGANVLTF
cdr3_nt: TGTGCCAGCAGTTTCGTCGTCGGCTCTGGGGCCAACGTCCTGACTTTC

clone_size: NA
d_call: NA
v_call: TRBV7-2
j_call: TRBJ1-1
cdr3_aa: CASTLRGGRNTEAFF
cdr3_nt: TGTGCCAGCACCCTACGCGGGGGCCGGAACACTGAAGCTTTCTTT

clone_size: few
d_call: NA
v_call: TRBV29-1
j_call: TRBJ2-1
cdr3_aa: CSVEEYNEQFF
cdr3_nt: TGCAGCGTTGAAGAATACAATGAGCAGTTCTTC

clone_size: NA
d_call: TRBD1
v_call: TRBV5-6
j_call: TRBJ2-5
cdr3_aa: CASSPPDRGLETQYF
cdr3_nt: TGTGCCAGCAGCCCCCCGGACAGGGGCTTAGAGACCCAGTACTTC

clone_size: NA
d_call: TRBD1
v_call: TRBV19
j_call: TRBJ2-2
cdr3_aa: CASSILGQGNTGELFF
cdr3_nt: TGTGCCAGTAGTATCCTCGGACAGGGGAACACCGGGGAGCTGTTTTTT

clone_size: NA
d_call: NA
v_call: TRBV6-5
j_call: TRBJ1-1
cdr3_aa: CASFSSTLSNTEAFF
cdr3_nt: TGTGCCAGCTTTTCATCGACACTGTCGAACACTGAAGCTTTCTTT

clone_size: NA
d_call: TRBD2
v_call: TRBV6-6
j_call: TRBJ2-7
cdr3_aa: CASSPILAGGQGEQYF
cdr3_nt: TGTGCCAGCAGTCCAATTTTAGCGGGAGGGCAGGGCGAGCAGTACTTC

clone_size: NA
d_call: TRBD2
v_call: TRBV27
j_call: TRBJ2-3
cdr3_aa: CASSLRRGRVTDTQYF
cdr3_nt: TGTGCCAGCAGTTTAAGGCGCGGGAGGGTAACAGATACGCAGTATTTT

clone_size: NA
d_call: TRBD1
v_call: TRBV6-5
j_call: TRBJ1-5
cdr3_aa: CASSPGQRPNQPQHF
cdr3_nt: TGTGCCAGCAGTCCGGGACAGCGTCCGAATCAGCCCCAGCATTTT

clone_size: NA
d_call: TRBD1
v_call: TRBV6-1
j_call: TRBJ1-6
cdr3_aa: CASSAADRGRGISLHF
cdr3_nt: TGTGCCAGCAGTGCCGCGGACAGGGGGCGGGGGATATCCCTCCACTTT

clone_size: NA
d_call: NA
v_call: TRBV4-3
j_call: TRBJ2-5
cdr3_aa: CASSQEAAGPWETQYF
cdr3_nt: TGCGCCAGCAGCCAAGAGGCGGCCGGTCCATGGGAGACCCAGTACTTC

clone_size: once
d_call: NA
v_call: TRBV19
j_call: TRBJ1-1
cdr3_aa: CASSIRGRADLKNTEAFF
cdr3_nt: TGTGCCAGTAGTATAAGGGGGAGGGCAGATTTAAAGAACACTGAAGCTTTCTTT

clone_size: NA
d_call: TRBD1
v_call: TRBV11-3
j_call: TRBJ2-7
cdr3_aa: CASSPQPRSGQGGRYEQYF
cdr3_nt: TGTGCCAGCAGCCCCCAACCTAGGTCCGGACAGGGCGGTCGGTACGAGCAGTACTTC

clone_size: NA
d_call: NA
v_call: TRBV11-3
j_call: TRBJ2-3
cdr3_aa: CASSLGRSRGGTDTQYF
cdr3_nt: TGTGCCAGCAGCTTAGGGAGATCGAGAGGAGGTACAGATACGCAGTATTTT

clone_size: NA
d_call: NA
v_call: TRBV20-1
j_call: TRBJ1-3
cdr3_aa: CSAPLGNTIYF
cdr3_nt: TGCAGTGCGCCTCTGGGAAACACCATATATTTT

clone_size: NA
d_call: NA
v_call: TRBV6-5
j_call: TRBJ1-6
cdr3_aa: CASSYTQIYNSPLHF
cdr3_nt: TGTGCCAGCAGTTACACCCAGATATATAATTCACCCCTCCACTTT

clone_size: NA
d_call: NA
v_call: TRBV14
j_call: TRBJ2-4
cdr3_aa: CASSQAGAPGIQYF
cdr3_nt: TGTGCCAGCAGCCAGGCCGGGGCGCCGGGCATTCAGTACTTC

clone_size: NA
d_call: NA
v_call: TRBV6-6
j_call: TRBJ2-6
cdr3_aa: CASSYVSGANVLTF
cdr3_nt: TGTGCCAGCAGTTACGTATCTGGGGCCAACGTCCTGACTTTC

clone_size: NA
d_call: NA
v_call: TRBV4-3
j_call: TRBJ1-2
cdr3_aa: CASSQMTGLYGYTF
cdr3_nt: TGCGCCAGCAGCCAGATGACAGGCCTCTATGGCTACACCTTC

clone_size: once
d_call: NA
v_call: TRBV28
j_call: TRBJ1-5
cdr3_aa: CASRRQLTNQPQHF
cdr3_nt: TGTGCCAGCAGACGACAGCTCACAAATCAGCCCCAGCATTTT

clone_size: NA
d_call: NA
v_call: TRBV19
j_call: TRBJ1-1
cdr3_aa: CATDPQKGYKSEAFF
cdr3_nt: TGTGCCACCGACCCTCAGAAGGGTTATAAATCTGAAGCTTTCTTT

clone_size: NA
d_call: NA
v_call: TRBV6-6
j_call: TRBJ1-4
cdr3_aa: CASSSGERLREKLFF
cdr3_nt: TGTGCCAGCAGCTCGGGAGAGCGGTTAAGAGAAAAACTGTTTTTT

clone_size: few
d_call: NA
v_call: TRBV29-1
j_call: TRBJ2-7
cdr3_aa: CSVGPGRQQYF
cdr3_nt: TGCAGCGTTGGGCCAGGACGCCAGCAGTACTTC

clone_size: NA
d_call: NA
v_call: TRBV7-2
j_call: TRBJ2-2
cdr3_aa: CASSIGTRNTGELFF
cdr3_nt: TGTGCCAGCAGCATCGGGACTCGTAACACCGGGGAGCTGTTTTTT